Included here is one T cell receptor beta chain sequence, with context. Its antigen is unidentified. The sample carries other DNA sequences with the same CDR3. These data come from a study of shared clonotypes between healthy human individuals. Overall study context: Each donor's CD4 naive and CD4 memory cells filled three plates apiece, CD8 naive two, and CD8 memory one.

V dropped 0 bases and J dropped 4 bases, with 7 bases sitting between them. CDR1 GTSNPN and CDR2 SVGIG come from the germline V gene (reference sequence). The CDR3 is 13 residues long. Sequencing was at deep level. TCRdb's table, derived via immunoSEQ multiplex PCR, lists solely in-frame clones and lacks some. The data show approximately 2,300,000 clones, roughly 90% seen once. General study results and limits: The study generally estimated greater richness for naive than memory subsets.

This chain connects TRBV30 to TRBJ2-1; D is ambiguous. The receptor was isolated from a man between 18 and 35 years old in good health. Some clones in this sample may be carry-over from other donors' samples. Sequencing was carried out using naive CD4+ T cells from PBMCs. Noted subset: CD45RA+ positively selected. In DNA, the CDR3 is TGTGCCTGGAGTGTATCTGTGTACAATGAGCAGTTCTTC. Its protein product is CAWSVSVYNEQFF.